Listed below are T cell receptor beta chains from one sample, sequenced in a study of blood T cell repertoires in COVID-19. Here immunoSEQ multiplex PCR was the method, and the copy in TCRdb shows in-frame clones only, minus some. The repertoire holds about 250,000 clones, with more than 80% as singletons. Specimen: peripheral blood. The source of these receptors is a woman under 40 with active or convalescent COVID-19. The CDR3 runs from the conserved cysteine through the conserved F or W. The order of the fields is CDR3 DNA, CDR3 protein, V gene, D gene, clone size, J gene. D genes are given only for firm matches. Only some rows state a clone size, as once, few, many or a class for expanded clones.

DNA: TGTGCCAGCATCCCCAGGGGGACAGGGGGTAACTATGGCTACACCTTC; CDR3: CASIPRGTGGNYGYTF; V: TRBV6-6; D: TRBD1; size: .; J: TRBJ1-2
DNA: TGTGCCAGCAGCCCATTACCGGGACTAGCGGGGGGAAACTCCTACGAGCAGTACTTC; CDR3: CASSPLPGLAGGNSYEQYF; V: TRBV28; D: TRBD2; size: .; J: TRBJ2-7
DNA: TGTGCCAGCAGCACTCAGGGACAGGGAAACTATGGCTACACCTTC; CDR3: CASSTQGQGNYGYTF; V: TRBV9; D: TRBD1; size: .; J: TRBJ1-2
DNA: TGTGCCACTTCACTAGGACAGGGGGTGTTTGGAGCTTTCTTT; CDR3: CATSLGQGVFGAFF; V: TRBV19; D: TRBD1; size: .; J: TRBJ1-1
DNA: TGCGCCAGCAGCTTGTTGGGGGGAGAGACCCAGTACTTC; CDR3: CASSLLGGETQYF; V: TRBV5-1; D: .; size: .; J: TRBJ2-5
DNA: TGTGCCAGTAGTATACGGGGTGACTATGGCTACACCTTC; CDR3: CASSIRGDYGYTF; V: TRBV19; D: .; size: .; J: TRBJ1-2
DNA: TGTGCCAGCAGCCACTCTAACAGGGCGGCGTTAATGCCCCAGCATTTT; CDR3: CASSHSNRAALMPQHF; V: TRBV4-2; D: .; size: .; J: TRBJ1-5
DNA: TGTGCCAGCCGTCGGGCGCCGGGGTACCAAGAGACCCAGTACTTC; CDR3: CASRRAPGYQETQYF; V: TRBV28; D: .; size: .; J: TRBJ2-5
DNA: TGTGCCTGGAGTGTCGGTCAACCGCTAAATTCACCCCTCCACTTT; CDR3: CAWSVGQPLNSPLHF; V: TRBV30; D: .; size: .; J: TRBJ1-6
DNA: TGCGCCAGCTCCCTCAGGGGGCGCGACGGCTACACCTTC; CDR3: CASSLRGRDGYTF; V: TRBV5-1; D: TRBD1; size: .; J: TRBJ1-2
DNA: TGCGCCAGCAGCTTGGGACTAGCGGGGGGTCGGGAGACCCAGTACTTC; CDR3: CASSLGLAGGRETQYF; V: TRBV5-1; D: TRBD2; size: .; J: TRBJ2-5
DNA: TGTGCCAGCAGTCACCCTGGAGACTATAATTCACCCCTCCACTTT; CDR3: CASSHPGDYNSPLHF; V: TRBV28; D: .; size: .; J: TRBJ1-6
DNA: TGCAGTGCTAGTGAGCTAAGAAGTAATGAAAAACTGTTTTTT; CDR3: CSASELRSNEKLFF; V: TRBV20-1; D: .; size: .; J: TRBJ1-4
DNA: TGCAGCGCCGCAGGGAGGTTCGCAGATACGCAGTATTTT; CDR3: CSAAGRFADTQYF; V: TRBV29-1; D: .; size: once; J: TRBJ2-3
DNA: TGCAGCGTCCTAACAGGGGGCGCGGTCTATGGCTACACCTTC; CDR3: CSVLTGGAVYGYTF; V: TRBV29-1; D: TRBD1; size: .; J: TRBJ1-2
DNA: TGCGCCAGCAGCTTCGGACAGGGTACTTCCGATGAGCAGTTCTTC; CDR3: CASSFGQGTSDEQFF; V: TRBV5-1; D: TRBD1; size: .; J: TRBJ2-1
DNA: TGTGCCAGCAGTTACCGGCGGGGGGGCCGATCAAATGAGCAGTTCTTC; CDR3: CASSYRRGGRSNEQFF; V: TRBV6-2/TRBV6-3; D: TRBD2; size: once; J: TRBJ2-1
DNA: TGTGCCAGCAGCTATGATGACAGGGTTCTATTTGCACCCCTCCACTTT; CDR3: CASSYDDRVLFAPLHF; V: TRBV5-5; D: TRBD1; size: .; J: TRBJ1-6
DNA: TGTGCCAGCACGGTTCAATATGAGCAGTTCTTC; CDR3: CASTVQYEQFF; V: TRBV7-9; D: .; size: .; J: TRBJ2-1
DNA: TGTGCCAGCAGCCACGGGACAGGGGGTGACTACACCTTC; CDR3: CASSHGTGGDYTF; V: TRBV3-1/TRBV3-2; D: TRBD1; size: .; J: TRBJ1-2
DNA: TGTGCCAGCAGTTACTCCCGACAGGGCGATGAGCAGTTCTTC; CDR3: CASSYSRQGDEQFF; V: TRBV6-2/TRBV6-3; D: TRBD1; size: few; J: TRBJ2-1
DNA: TGTGCCAGCAGTTACTCGGGACACCTGGCCGGCGAGCAGTACTTC; CDR3: CASSYSGHLAGEQYF; V: TRBV6-5; D: .; size: .; J: TRBJ2-7
DNA: TGCGCCAGCAGCTTGGGTGAGGGTAGGAGCTCCTTC; CDR3: CASSLGEGRSSF; V: TRBV5-1; D: .; size: .; J: TRBJ1-2
DNA: TGTGCCATCAGTGAGTCGACGACACTTATTACAGATACGCAGTATTTT; CDR3: CAISESTTLITDTQYF; V: TRBV10-3; D: .; size: .; J: TRBJ2-3
DNA: TGTGCCAGCAGTGACTCGACGACAGGGGACGGGGCCAACGTCCTGACTTTC; CDR3: CASSDSTTGDGANVLTF; V: TRBV6-4; D: TRBD1; size: few; J: TRBJ2-6
DNA: TGTGCCAGCAGCCTAGGAGAAATGACGGGCAAAAACATTCAGTACTTC; CDR3: CASSLGEMTGKNIQYF; V: TRBV7-3; D: .; size: .; J: TRBJ2-4
DNA: TGTGCCAGCAGCCAAGAATCGCTGAGCGACTATGGCTACACCTTC; CDR3: CASSQESLSDYGYTF; V: TRBV4-2; D: .; size: .; J: TRBJ1-2
DNA: TGTGCCAGCAGCGCCACTTTGGATAGGGAGGATGAAAAACTGTTTTTT; CDR3: CASSATLDREDEKLFF; V: TRBV9; D: .; size: .; J: TRBJ1-4
DNA: TGTGCCAGCAGCTTGGGGGCAGGGGGGACCTATGGCTACACCTTC; CDR3: CASSLGAGGTYGYTF; V: TRBV5-5; D: TRBD1; size: .; J: TRBJ1-2